These T cell receptor beta chains were read from a single sample in a study of T-cell memory formation after mild COVID-19. TCRdb re-analysed the 5' RACE reads in MiXCR, keeping a single row per CDR3 protein. Here the sample spans 400,000 to 500,000 distinct CDR3 sequences, approximately 25% being singletons. The sample taken for sequencing was PBMCs or a T cell subset sorted from them (not recorded which). The receptors originated from an adult woman who had mild COVID-19 (a few samples of this study predate the infection). Cell type and time point are not known. The conserved cysteine and the conserved F or W are not part of the CDR3 here.

j_gene	v_gene	CDR3aa
TRBJ2-7	TRBV15	ATSRVGWESGGKAYEQY
TRBJ2-1	TRBV12-3/TRBV12-4	ASSDGLGSYNEQF
TRBJ2-7	TRBV27	ASSPGLRVVSYEQY
TRBJ1-4	TRBV7-9	ASTLTDWTGAYKEPFNEKLF
TRBJ1-1	TRBV4-2	ASRAITGRNTEAF
TRBJ2-3	TRBV9	ASSVAGLAGGLRPADTQY
TRBJ2-7	TRBV19	ASSIGTGTGAYEQY
TRBJ2-5	TRBV6-6	ASSYAFGSGQEETQY
TRBJ1-5	TRBV5-6	ASSKGTGFSQPQH
TRBJ1-2	TRBV3-1	ASSQSGGLGYT
TRBJ2-5	TRBV12-3/TRBV12-4	ASRAEGGTKETQY
TRBJ1-1	TRBV12-3/TRBV12-4	ASSSPQGLAAF
TRBJ1-1	TRBV6-2/TRBV6-3	ASSSPNPRGTEAF
TRBJ1-5	TRBV28	ASGHRGSQPQH
TRBJ1-5	TRBV19	ASSIEARGSQH
TRBJ2-4	TRBV19	ASSTQEDIQY
TRBJ2-1	TRBV9	ASSPRLAGGLNEQF
TRBJ2-7	TRBV11-2	ASSFRTSGIYEQY
TRBJ1-4	TRBV11-2	ASSPLGPGTGFGKLF
TRBJ2-3	TRBV7-6	ASSSGGTAYWGPSTDTQY
TRBJ2-5	TRBV6-1	ASSEGPSSETQY